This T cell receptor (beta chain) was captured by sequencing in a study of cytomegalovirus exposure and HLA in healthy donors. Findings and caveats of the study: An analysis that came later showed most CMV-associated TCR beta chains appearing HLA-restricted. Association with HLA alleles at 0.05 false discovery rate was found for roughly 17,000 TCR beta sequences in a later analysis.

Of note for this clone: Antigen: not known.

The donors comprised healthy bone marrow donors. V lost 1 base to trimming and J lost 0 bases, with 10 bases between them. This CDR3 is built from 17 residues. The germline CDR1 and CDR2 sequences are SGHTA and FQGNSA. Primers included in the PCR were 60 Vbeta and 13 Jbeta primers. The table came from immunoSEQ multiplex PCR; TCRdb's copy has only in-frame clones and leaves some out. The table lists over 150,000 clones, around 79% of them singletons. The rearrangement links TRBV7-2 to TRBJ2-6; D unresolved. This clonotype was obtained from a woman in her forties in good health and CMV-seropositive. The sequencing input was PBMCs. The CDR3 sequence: CASSLDRHSSGANVLTF. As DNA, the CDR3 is TGTGCCAGCAGCTTAGATAGACACTCCTCTGGGGCCAACGTCCTGACTTTC.